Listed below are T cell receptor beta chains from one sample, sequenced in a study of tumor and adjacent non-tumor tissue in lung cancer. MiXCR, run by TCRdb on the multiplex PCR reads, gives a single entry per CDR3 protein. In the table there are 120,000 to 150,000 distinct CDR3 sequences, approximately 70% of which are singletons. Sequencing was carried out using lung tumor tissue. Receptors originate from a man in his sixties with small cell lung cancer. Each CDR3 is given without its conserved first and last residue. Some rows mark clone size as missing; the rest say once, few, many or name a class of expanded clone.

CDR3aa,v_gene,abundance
ASSSRDNEQF,TRBV7-3,many
SVEGPREGPLNTDTQY,TRBV29-1,few
SANRGPYNEQF,TRBV29-1,NA
ASSPSGGSGNTIY,TRBV7-3,few
ASRRPGGSYNEQF,TRBV7-8,NA
ASSPRQYIEQF,TRBV11-2,once
ADSISGTDTGELF,TRBV12-3/TRBV12-4,NA
SVRTGLDEQY,TRBV29-1,medium-sized
SAGGVAGSIEAF,TRBV20-1,NA
ASGKTQETGELF,TRBV6-1,many
VSSQTSGIIHEQF,TRBV18,NA